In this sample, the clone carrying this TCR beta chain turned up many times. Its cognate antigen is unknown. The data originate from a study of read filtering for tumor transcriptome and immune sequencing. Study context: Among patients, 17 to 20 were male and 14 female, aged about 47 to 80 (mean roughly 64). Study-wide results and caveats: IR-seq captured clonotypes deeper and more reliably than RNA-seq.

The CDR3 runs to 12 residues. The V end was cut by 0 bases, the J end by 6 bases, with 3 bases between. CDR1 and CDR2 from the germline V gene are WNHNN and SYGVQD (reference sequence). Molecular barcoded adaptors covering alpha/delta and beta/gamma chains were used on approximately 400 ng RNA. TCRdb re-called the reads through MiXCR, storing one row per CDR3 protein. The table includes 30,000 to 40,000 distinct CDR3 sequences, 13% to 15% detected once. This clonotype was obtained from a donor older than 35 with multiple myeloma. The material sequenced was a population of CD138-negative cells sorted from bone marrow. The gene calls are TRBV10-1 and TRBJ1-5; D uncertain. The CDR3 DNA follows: TGCGCCAGCAGTGAGTCGGGTCAGCCCCAGCATTTT. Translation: CASSESGQPQHF.